The TCR beta chain under discussion was sequenced for a study of blood T cell repertoires in COVID-19 (dated by TCRdb to 2019 to 2021). Regarding the study in general: Samples from collaborators originated in the United States, Italy and Spain and spanned both the acute and convalescent phases of COVID-19. The material from the prospective study consisted of cDNA or gDNA derived from T cells, B-cell-depleted T cells, or PBMCs. Subjects who had been exposed to COVID-19, were actively infected with it, or had recovered from it provided the deeply sampled blood TCRbeta repertoires that made up the dataset. The repertoires were made available in a free public database intended to serve as a resource for research on the immune response to SARS-CoV-2. The samples were drawn from two sources: the first 160 participants of the ongoing ImmuneRACE study, and some 1,300 subjects contributed by 6 global collaborators. Sample metadata almost always included a de-identified subject ID, COVID-19 status, age in years and sex. Where available, HLA class I and class II types were taken from metadata supplied by the sample provider and were not determined by assay-based typing. On the study overall, not on this receptor specifically: How much clinical and demographic metadata was included differed by source and by participant, and the metadata was provided uncurated.

Notes on this clone: It lacks a known antigen. No much larger clone is present one base from it, and per-base qualities are unavailable.

TCRbeta CDR3 regions were amplified from genomic DNA by means of the immunoSEQ Assay, a bias-controlled multiplex PCR. Regarding the original processing steps: The number of nucleated cells in each sample was estimated from the amplification of reference gene primers within the assay. To quantify the absolute abundance of each unique TCRbeta CDR3 rearrangement, sequence reads were collapsed and filtered. For each sample, productive Simpson clonality was calculated by taking the square root of Simpson's diversity index across productive rearrangements. As stored in TCRdb, this immuneACCESS dataset retains in-frame rearrangements with V and J assigned. A fraction of the clones does not appear; measured against another copy, unresolved V genes explain less than half of the discrepancy, and the remainder lacks a known reason. V and J calls and clone size are as listed in that table; D and trimming were resolved from the DNA. A total of 35,000 to 50,000 clones appear in this sample, roughly 85% of them only once. Around 4.5% of the sample rests with the top ten.

Whole blood was collected in K2EDTA tubes by collaborating institutions according to the institutions' own protocols. For TCRbeta analysis, collaborator samples were shipped as frozen whole blood, as isolated PBMCs, or as DNA extracted from either sample type. V was cut back by 0 bases and J by 2 bases, leaving a gap of 11 bases between them. The germline V gene sets CDR1 to SGDLS and CDR2 to YYNGEE. The CDR3 holds 15 amino acids from the cysteine to the phenylalanine. The kept DNA is CDR3 alone, 45 bases in frame from the first base. Sequencing was carried out using peripheral blood. This TCR derives from a man between 60 and 75 years old with acute or convalescent COVID-19. Here the chain combines TRBV9 and TRBJ1-2, with an unclear D gene assignment. The sequenced DNA is TGTGCCAGCAGCGTAGGCCACTTTTCAAACTATGGCTACACCTTC. Protein translation: CASSVGHFSNYGYTF. When the CDR3 is completed using the reference TRBV9 and TRBJ1-2 genes on either side, the full variable domain is DSGVTQTPKHLITATGQRVTLRCSPRSGDLSVYWYQQSLDQGLQFLIQYYNGEERAKGNILERFSAQQFPDLHSELNLSSLELGDSALYFCASSVGHFSNYGYTFGSGTRLTVV.